The present TCR beta chain was sequenced within a study of tumor-infiltrating lymphocytes in primary liver carcinoma. Study-level points and caveats: Tumors and blood were compared for top-250-clone fraction, and tumors had the significantly higher value (p = 0.039).

With about 470 ng total RNA as template and a constant-region primer, TCR beta cDNA was made. Generation of the TCR beta libraries relied on three nested multiplex PCR rounds using slightly modified ARM-PCR. A C-beta reverse primer was combined with TRBV1-TRBV30 forward primers in the first two PCR rounds, and each round had approximately 9 cycles. TCRdb used MiXCR to reprocess the multiplex PCR reads, holding one entry per CDR3 protein. Of approximately 190,000 distinct CDR3 sequences in the sample, around four fifths were seen once. Regarding this clonotype: Its target is not known. The junction and the germline gene differ at one end; a read error may be behind it.

The V gene's germline CDR1 is SGHAT and CDR2 FQNNGV. The CDR3 contains 17 residues. Co-extracting RNA and DNA was done with about 20-33 mg of unsorted bulk tissue as input. The receptor was isolated from a man aged 40-49 years with primary liver carcinoma and hepatitis B virus infection. The chain couples TRBV11-2 to TRBJ1-5; possible D gene TRBD1, 6 bases. The source material was tumor tissue from primary liver carcinoma. CDR3 loop: CANSLVGVTGRIQPQHF. CDR3 in DNA: TGTGCCAACAGCTTAGTAGGGGTAACAGGGAGGATTCAGCCCCAGCATTTT.